This T cell receptor beta chain was observed in a study of T-cell reconstitution after alpha-beta-depleted transplantation in children. Unique molecular identifiers were incorporated during preparation of the TCRbeta library. Via MiXCR, TCRdb re-called the PCR reads, giving one row per CDR3 protein. This sample yields about 500,000 distinct CDR3 sequences, of which 32% are seen a single time; roughly 2.5% belongs to the top ten. Germline-derived CDR1 and CDR2 are MNHEY and SVGAGI. Losses at the gene ends were 4 bases for V and 6 bases for J; bases not matched to a gene: 8. The CDR3 covers 15 residues.

This receptor was taken from a human donor who donated a stem cell graft to a child with aplastic anemia. The chain combines TRBV6-5 with TRBJ2-1; 8 bases fit TRBD1. Source: PBMCs from the stem cell graft donor, taken from the stem cell graft. The CDR3 DNA reads as TGTGCCAGCAGTTTTGACAGGGGACGCTGCAATGAGCAGTTCTTC. Its protein is CASSFDRGRCNEQFF.